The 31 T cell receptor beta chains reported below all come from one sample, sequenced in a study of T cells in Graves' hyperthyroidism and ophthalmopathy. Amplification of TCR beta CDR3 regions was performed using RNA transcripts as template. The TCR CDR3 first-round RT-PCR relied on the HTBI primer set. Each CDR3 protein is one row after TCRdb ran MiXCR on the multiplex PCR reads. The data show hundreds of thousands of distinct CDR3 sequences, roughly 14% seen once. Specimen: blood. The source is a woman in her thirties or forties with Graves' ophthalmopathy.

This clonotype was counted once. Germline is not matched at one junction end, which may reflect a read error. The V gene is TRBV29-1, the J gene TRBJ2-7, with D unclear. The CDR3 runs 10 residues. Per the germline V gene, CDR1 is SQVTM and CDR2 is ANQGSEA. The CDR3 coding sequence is TGCAGCTGCCTACCCTACGGGCAGTACTTC. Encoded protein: CSCLPYGQYF.

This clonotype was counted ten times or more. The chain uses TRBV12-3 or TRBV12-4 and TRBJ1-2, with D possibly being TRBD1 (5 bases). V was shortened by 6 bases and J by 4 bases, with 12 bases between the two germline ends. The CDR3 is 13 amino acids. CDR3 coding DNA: TGTGCCAGCAGCCACGGGACTACCTATGGCTACACCTTC. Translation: CASSHGTTYGYTF.

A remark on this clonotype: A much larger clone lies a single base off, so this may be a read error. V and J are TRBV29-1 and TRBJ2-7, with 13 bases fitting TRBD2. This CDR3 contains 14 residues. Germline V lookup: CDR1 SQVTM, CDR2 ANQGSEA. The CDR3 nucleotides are TGCGGCGTCCGGACTAGCGGGAGTCGCGACGAGCAGTACTTC. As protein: CGVRTSGSRDEQYF.

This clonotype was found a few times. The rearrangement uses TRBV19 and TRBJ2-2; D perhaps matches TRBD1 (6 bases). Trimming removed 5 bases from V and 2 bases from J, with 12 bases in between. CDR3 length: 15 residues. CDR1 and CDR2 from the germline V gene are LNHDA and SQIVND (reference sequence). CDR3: CASSLTGLNTGELFF. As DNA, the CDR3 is TGTGCCAGTAGTCTGACAGGTTTAAACACCGGGGAGCTGTTTTTT.

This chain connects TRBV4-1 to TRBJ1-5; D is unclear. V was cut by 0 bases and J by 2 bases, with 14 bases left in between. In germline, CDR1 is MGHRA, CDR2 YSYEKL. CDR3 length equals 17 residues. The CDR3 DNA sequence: TGCGCCAGCAGCCAAGATTTAAGATATTTCGGCAATCAGCCCCAGCATTTT. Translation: CASSQDLRYFGNQPQHF.

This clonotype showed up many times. For the CDR3, the DNA is TGTGCCAGCAACCAACTAGCGGGAGGGTTGTGGACCGGGGAGCTGTTTTTT. Protein product: CASNQLAGGLWTGELFF. This chain joins TRBV6-1 and TRBJ2-2; TRBD2 agrees at 13 bases. This CDR3 has 17 residues. The trim removed 7 bases at V and 5 bases at J, leaving 10 bases unmatched. The germline V gene encodes CDR1 MNHNS and CDR2 SASEGT.

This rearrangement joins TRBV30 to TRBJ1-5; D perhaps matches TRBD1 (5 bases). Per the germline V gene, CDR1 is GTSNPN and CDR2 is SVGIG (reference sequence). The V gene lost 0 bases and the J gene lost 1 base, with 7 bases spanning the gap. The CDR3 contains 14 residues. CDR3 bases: TGTGCCTGGAGTGTACCAGGGAGCAATCAGCCCCAGCATTTT. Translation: CAWSVPGSNQPQHF.

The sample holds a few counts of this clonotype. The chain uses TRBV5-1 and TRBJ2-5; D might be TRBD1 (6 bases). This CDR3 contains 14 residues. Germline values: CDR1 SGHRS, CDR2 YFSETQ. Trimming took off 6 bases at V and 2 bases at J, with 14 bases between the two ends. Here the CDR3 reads CASKGSTGQETQYF. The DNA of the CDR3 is TGCGCCAGCAAAGGTTCAACAGGGCAAGAGACCCAGTACTTC. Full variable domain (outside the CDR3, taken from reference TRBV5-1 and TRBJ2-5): KAGVTQTPRYLIKTRGQQVTLSCSPISGHRSVSWYQQTPGQGLQFLFEYFSETQRNKGNFPGRFSGRQFSNSRSEMNVSTLELGDSALYLCASKGSTGQETQYFGPGTRLLVL.

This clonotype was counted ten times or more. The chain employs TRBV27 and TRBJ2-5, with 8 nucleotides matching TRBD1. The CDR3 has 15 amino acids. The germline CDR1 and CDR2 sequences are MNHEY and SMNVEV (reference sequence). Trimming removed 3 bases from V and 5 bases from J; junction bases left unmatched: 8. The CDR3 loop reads CASSFQGAGSETQYF. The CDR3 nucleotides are TGTGCCAGCAGTTTCCAGGGGGCGGGGAGCGAGACCCAGTACTTC.

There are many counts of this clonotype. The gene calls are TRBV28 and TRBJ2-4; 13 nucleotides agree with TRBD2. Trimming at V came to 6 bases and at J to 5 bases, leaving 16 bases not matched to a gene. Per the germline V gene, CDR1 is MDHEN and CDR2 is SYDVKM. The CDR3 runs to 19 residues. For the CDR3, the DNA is TGTGCCAGCAGCCCTACGACCGGACTAGCGGGAGAGTACGAAAACATTCAGTACTTC. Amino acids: CASSPTTGLAGEYENIQYF.

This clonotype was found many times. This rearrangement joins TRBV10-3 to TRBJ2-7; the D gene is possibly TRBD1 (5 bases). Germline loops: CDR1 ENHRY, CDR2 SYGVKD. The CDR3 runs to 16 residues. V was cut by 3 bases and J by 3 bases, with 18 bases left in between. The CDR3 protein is CAISDPGFGRSYEQYF. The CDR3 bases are TGTGCCATCAGTGATCCAGGGTTCGGAAGGAGCTACGAGCAGTACTTC.

The CDR3, as DNA: TGTGCCTGGAGTTGGGACAGGGGGTTCCAGTACTTC. This translates into CAWSWDRGFQYF. This rearrangement joins TRBV30 to TRBJ2-5, with 11 positions matching TRBD1. Per germline, CDR1 GTSNPN and CDR2 SVGIG (reference sequence). The CDR3 sequence is 12 residues long. After removal of 2 bases from V and 10 bases from J, the junction contained 3 bases not matched to a gene.

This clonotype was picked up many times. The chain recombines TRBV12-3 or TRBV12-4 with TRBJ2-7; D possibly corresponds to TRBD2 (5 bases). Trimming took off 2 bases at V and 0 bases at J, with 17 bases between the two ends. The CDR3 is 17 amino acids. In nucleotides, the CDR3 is TGTGCCAGCAGTTTACGCGGGTTTGAGGATTTCTCCTACGAGCAGTACTTC. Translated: CASSLRGFEDFSYEQYF.

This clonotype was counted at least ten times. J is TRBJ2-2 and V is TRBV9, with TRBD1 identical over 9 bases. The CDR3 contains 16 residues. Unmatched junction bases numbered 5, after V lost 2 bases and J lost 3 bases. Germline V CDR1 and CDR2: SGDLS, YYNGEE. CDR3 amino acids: CASSVRDRDHTGELFF. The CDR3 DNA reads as TGTGCCAGCAGCGTCCGGGACAGGGACCACACCGGGGAGCTGTTTTTT.

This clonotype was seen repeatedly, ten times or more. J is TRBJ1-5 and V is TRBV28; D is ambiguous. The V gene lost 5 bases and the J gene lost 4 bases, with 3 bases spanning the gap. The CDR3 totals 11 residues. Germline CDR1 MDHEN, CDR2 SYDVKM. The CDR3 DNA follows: TGTGCCAGCAGTAGGAATCAGCCCCAGCATTTT. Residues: CASSRNQPQHF.

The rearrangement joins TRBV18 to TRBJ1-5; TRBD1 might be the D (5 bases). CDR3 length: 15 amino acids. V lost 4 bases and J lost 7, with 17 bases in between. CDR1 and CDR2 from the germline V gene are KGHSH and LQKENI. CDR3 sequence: CASSRGEGGGQPQHF. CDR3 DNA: TGTGCCAGCTCACGGGGCGAGGGCGGAGGGCAGCCCCAGCATTTT.

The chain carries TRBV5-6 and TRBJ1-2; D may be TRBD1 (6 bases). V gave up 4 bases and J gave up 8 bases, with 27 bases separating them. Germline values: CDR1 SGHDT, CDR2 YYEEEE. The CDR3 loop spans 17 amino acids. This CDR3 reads CASSPWGQGVGSGGYTF. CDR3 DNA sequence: TGTGCCAGCAGCCCCTGGGGGCAGGGAGTTGGGTCGGGGGGCTACACCTTC.

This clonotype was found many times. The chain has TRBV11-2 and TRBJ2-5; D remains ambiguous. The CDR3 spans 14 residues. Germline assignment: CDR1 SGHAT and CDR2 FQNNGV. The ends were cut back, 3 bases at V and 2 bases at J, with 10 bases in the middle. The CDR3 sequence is CASSFNGAQETQYF. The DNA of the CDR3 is TGTGCCAGCAGCTTTAATGGAGCGCAAGAGACCCAGTACTTC.

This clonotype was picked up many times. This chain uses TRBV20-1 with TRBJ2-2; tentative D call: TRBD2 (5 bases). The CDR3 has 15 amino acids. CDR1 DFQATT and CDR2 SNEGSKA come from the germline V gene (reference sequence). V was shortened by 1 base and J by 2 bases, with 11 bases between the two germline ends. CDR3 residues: CSARVLSVNTGELFF. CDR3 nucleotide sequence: TGCAGTGCTAGAGTACTTAGCGTCAACACCGGGGAGCTGTTTTTT.

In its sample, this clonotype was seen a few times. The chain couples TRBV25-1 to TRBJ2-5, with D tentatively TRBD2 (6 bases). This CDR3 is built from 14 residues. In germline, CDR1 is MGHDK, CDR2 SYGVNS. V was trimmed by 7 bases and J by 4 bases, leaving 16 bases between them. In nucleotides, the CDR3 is TGTGCCAGCAACTCGGCGGGGACGGGAGAGACCCAGTACTTC. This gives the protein CASNSAGTGETQYF.

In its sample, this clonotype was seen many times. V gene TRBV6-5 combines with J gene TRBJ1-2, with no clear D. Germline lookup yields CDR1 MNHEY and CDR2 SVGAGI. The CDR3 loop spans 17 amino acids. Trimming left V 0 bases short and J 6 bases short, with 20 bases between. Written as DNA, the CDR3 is TGTGCCAGCAGTTACTCATGGATTACAACAGCAGGCAATGGCTACACCTTC. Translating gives CASSYSWITTAGNGYTF.

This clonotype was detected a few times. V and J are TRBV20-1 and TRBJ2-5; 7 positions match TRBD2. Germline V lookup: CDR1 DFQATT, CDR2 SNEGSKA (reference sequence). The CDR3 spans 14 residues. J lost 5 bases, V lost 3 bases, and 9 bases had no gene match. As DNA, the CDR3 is TGCAGTGCTAGGGGGGGGGGAGCAGGGGAGACCCAGTACTTC. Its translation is CSARGGGAGETQYF.

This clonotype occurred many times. The DNA for the CDR3 is TGTGCCAGCAGTATCGCCCAGCCGAACACTGAAGCTTTCTTT. This translates into CASSIAQPNTEAFF. The chain recombines TRBV28 with TRBJ1-1; D not resolved. This CDR3 region has 14 residues. V lost 5 bases to trimming and J lost 1 base, with 11 bases between them. CDR1 and CDR2 from the germline V gene are MDHEN and SYDVKM.

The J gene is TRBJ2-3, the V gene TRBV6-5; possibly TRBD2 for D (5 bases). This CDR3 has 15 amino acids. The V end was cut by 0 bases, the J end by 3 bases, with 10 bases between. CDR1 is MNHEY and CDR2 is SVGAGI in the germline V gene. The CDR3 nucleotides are TGTGCCAGCAGTTACTCGTGGGAGAGAACAGATACGCAGTATTTT. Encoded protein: CASSYSWERTDTQYF.

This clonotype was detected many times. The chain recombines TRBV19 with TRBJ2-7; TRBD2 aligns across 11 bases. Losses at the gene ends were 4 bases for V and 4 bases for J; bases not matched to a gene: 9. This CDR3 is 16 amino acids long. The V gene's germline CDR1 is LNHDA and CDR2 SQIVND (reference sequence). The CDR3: CASSKTSGTLHYEQYF. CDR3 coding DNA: TGTGCCAGTAGTAAGACTAGCGGGACCTTACATTACGAGCAGTACTTC. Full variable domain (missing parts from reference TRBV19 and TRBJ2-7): DGGITQSPKYLFRKEGQNVTLSCEQNLNHDAMYWYRQDPGQGLRLIYYSQIVNDFQKGDIAEGYSVSREKKESFPLTVTSAQKNPTAFYLCASSKTSGTLHYEQYFGPGTRLTVT.

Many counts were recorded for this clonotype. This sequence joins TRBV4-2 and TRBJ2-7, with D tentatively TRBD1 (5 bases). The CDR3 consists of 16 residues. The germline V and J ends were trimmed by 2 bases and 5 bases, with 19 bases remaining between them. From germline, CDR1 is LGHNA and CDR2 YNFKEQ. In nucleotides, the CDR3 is TGTGCCAGCAGCCAACCTGACAGTATAGCTCTCGACGAGCAGTACTTC. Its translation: CASSQPDSIALDEQYF.

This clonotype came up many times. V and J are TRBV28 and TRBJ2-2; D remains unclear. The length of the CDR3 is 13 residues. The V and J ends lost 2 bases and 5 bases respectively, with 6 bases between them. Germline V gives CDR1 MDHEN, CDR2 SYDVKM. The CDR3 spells CASSLAETGELFF. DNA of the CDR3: TGTGCCAGCAGTTTAGCGGAGACCGGGGAGCTGTTTTTT.

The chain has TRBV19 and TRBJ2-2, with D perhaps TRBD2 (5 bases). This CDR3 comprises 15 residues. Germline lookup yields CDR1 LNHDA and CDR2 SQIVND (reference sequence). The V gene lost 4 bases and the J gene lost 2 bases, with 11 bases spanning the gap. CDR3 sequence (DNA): TGTGCCAGTAGTAGGACTCCACTTAACACCGGGGAGCTGTTTTTT. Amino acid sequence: CASSRTPLNTGELFF.

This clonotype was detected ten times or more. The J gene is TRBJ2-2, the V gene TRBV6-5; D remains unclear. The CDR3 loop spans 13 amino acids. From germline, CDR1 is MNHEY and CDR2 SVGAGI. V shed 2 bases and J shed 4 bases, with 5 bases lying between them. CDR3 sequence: CASSYPATGELFF. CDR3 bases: TGTGCCAGCAGTTACCCTGCCACCGGGGAGCTGTTTTTT.

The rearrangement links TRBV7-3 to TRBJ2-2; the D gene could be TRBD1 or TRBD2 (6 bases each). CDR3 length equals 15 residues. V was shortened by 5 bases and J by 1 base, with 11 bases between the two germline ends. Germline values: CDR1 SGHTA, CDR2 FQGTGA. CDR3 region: CASSGGPGNTGELFF. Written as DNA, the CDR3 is TGTGCCAGCAGCGGGGGGCCGGGGAACACCGGGGAGCTGTTTTTT.

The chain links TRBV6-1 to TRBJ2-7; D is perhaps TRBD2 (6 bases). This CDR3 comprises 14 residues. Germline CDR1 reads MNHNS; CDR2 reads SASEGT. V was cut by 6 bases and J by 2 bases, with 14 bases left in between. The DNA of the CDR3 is TGTGCCAGCAGGACCGGGCGGGGCCCCTACGAGCAGTACTTC. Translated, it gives CASRTGRGPYEQYF.